The 20 T cell receptor beta chains below were found in one sample sequenced in a study of CD4+ T cells in melanoma. Clones were read by immunoSEQ multiplex PCR, and TCRdb kept only the in-frame ones, dropping some. The data contain approximately 20,000 clones, 83% of them singletons. The specimen sequenced was cells from a culture (not recorded whether cultured in vitro). The origin of the receptors is a human donor with melanoma.

The chain is built from TRBV10-3 and TRBJ2-7; 10 bases match TRBD1. In germline, CDR1 is ENHRY, CDR2 SYGVKD. J was trimmed by 4 bases and V by 2 bases; bases with no gene match: 17. CDR3 length: 19 amino acids. The CDR3 reads CAISERQGAFRFKPYEQYF. The DNA for the CDR3 is TGTGCCATCAGTGAGAGACAGGGGGCTTTTAGGTTTAAGCCGTACGAGCAGTACTTC.

J is TRBJ2-1 and V is TRBV14; 10 positions agree with TRBD2. CDR3 length: 15 amino acids. J gave up 7 bases and V 1 base, and 4 bases lay outside the gene matches. Germline V CDR1 and CDR2: SGHDN, FVKESK. This CDR3 is CASSQVSGGRNEQFF. CDR3 nucleotides: TGTGCCAGCAGCCAAGTTAGCGGGGGGCGAAATGAGCAGTTCTTC.

The chain carries TRBV29-1 and TRBJ1-2, with 11 nucleotides matching TRBD1. This CDR3 is 11 amino acids long. Germline loops: CDR1 SQVTM, CDR2 ANQGSEA. The V segment lost 8 bases and the J segment 8 bases; nucleotides outside the gene matches: 4. The CDR3 loop is CSSRTGGGYTF. The DNA for the CDR3 is TGCAGCTCCAGGACAGGGGGCGGCTACACCTTC.

This chain joins TRBV30 and TRBJ1-6; D unclear. The CDR3 sequence is 14 residues long. Germline values: CDR1 GTSNPN, CDR2 SVGIG (reference sequence). The ends were cut back, 0 bases at V and 8 bases at J, with 11 bases in the middle. The chain's CDR3 is CAWSVGWTDSPLHF. CDR3 DNA sequence: TGTGCCTGGAGTGTCGGGTGGACGGATTCACCCCTCCACTTT.

The V and J genes are TRBV4-1 and TRBJ2-7; no clear D. The CDR3 sequence is 16 residues long. With 0 bases removed from V and 0 bases from J, the gap between germline ends came to 12 bases. Per the germline V gene, CDR1 is MGHRA and CDR2 is YSYEKL. CDR3 bases: TGCGCCAGCAGCCAAGAGGCGGCTCGAAGCTCCTACGAGCAGTACTTC. It encodes CASSQEAARSSYEQYF.

The rearrangement joins TRBV27 to TRBJ1-1; no clear D. Per the germline V gene, CDR1 is MNHEY and CDR2 is SMNVEV (reference sequence). V shed 5 bases and J shed 0 bases, with 7 bases lying between them. This CDR3 spans 13 amino acids. The CDR3 DNA sequence: TGTGCCAGCAGTCGCGTGATGAACACTGAAGCTTTCTTT. Translated, it gives CASSRVMNTEAFF.

The genes are TRBV2 and TRBJ2-5, with unresolved D. V was pared by 4 bases and J by 2 bases, with 11 bases between. The CDR3 runs 14 residues. Germline V gene sequence: CDR1 SNHLY, CDR2 FYNNEI. The CDR3 DNA reads as TGTGCCAGCAGTGCGTCCCACACGCAAGAGACCCAGTACTTC. Translated: CASSASHTQETQYF. Variable domain in full (rest from reference TRBV2 and TRBJ2-5): EPEVTQTPSHQVTQMGQEVILRCVPISNHLYFYWYRQILGQKVEFLVSFYNNEISEKSEIFDDQFSVERPDGSNFTLKIRSTKLEDSAMYFCASSASHTQETQYFGPGTRLLVL.

V and J are TRBV29-1 and TRBJ1-1; unclear D gene. Germline CDR1 is SQVTM and CDR2 is ANQGSEA. The CDR3 length is 13 residues. V dropped 0 bases and J dropped 10 bases, with 15 bases sitting between them. The CDR3 nucleotides read TGCAGCGTTGAAGATCGAGGCGGGGAGAGAGCTTTCTTT. This translates into CSVEDRGGERAFF. Using reference TRBV29-1 and TRBJ1-1 for the parts outside the CDR3, the full variable domain is SAVISQKPSRDICQRGTSLTIQCQVDSQVTMMFWYRQQPGQSLTLIATANQGSEATYESGFVIDKFPISRPNLTFSTLTVSNMSPEDSSIYLCSVEDRGGERAFFGQGTRLTVV.

This chain connects TRBV2 to TRBJ1-6, with no clear D. The CDR3 sequence is 13 residues long. V was trimmed by 8 bases and J by 10 bases, leaving 15 bases between them. The germline V gene has CDR1 SNHLY and CDR2 FYNNEI. CDR3 sequence: CASSSGLWSPLHF. The CDR3 DNA sequence: TGTGCCAGCTCGTCAGGCCTCTGGTCACCCCTCCACTTT.

The rearrangement uses TRBV6-1 and TRBJ2-7; D is undetermined. V dropped 1 base and J dropped 4 bases, with 2 bases sitting between them. The CDR3 is 11 amino acids. CDR1 is MNHNS, CDR2 SASEGT, per germline. The CDR3 sequence: CASSEGYEQYF. The CDR3 nucleotides are TGTGCCAGCAGTGAAGGGTACGAGCAGTACTTC.

Details on this clone: One end of the junction is discordant with germline, which a read error may explain. The gene calls are TRBV5-1 and TRBJ2-2, with a tentative D call TRBD1 (6 bases). The CDR3 is made up of 15 amino acids. Per germline, CDR1 SGHRS and CDR2 YFSETQ. The CDR3 nucleotides are TGCGCCAGCAGCTTGTACAGGGCGAACACCGGGGAACTGTTTTTT. This gives the protein CASSLYRANTGELFF.

The genes are TRBV5-1 and TRBJ1-3, with 8 bases aligning to TRBD1. V was pared by 4 bases and J by 0 bases, with 9 bases of the junction left unmatched. This CDR3 contains 17 residues. In germline, CDR1 is SGHRS, CDR2 YFSETQ. The CDR3 region is CASSGIGQGDSGNTIYF. CDR3 bases: TGCGCCAGCAGCGGGATCGGACAGGGAGACTCTGGAAACACCATATATTTT.

The rearrangement links TRBV5-1 to TRBJ2-2, with D possibly being TRBD1 (7 bases). V lost 7 bases, J lost 1 base, and 11 bases lay in between. The CDR3 spans 14 residues. The V gene's germline CDR1 is SGHRS and CDR2 YFSETQ. CDR3 DNA sequence: TGCGCCAGCCGACAGGGAGGGAACACCGGGGAGCTGTTTTTT. This translates into CASRQGGNTGELFF.

The V call is TRBV7-2, the J call TRBJ2-1, with D uncertain. V was trimmed by 1 base and J by 4 bases, leaving 8 bases between them. CDR1 is SGHTA and CDR2 is FQGNSA in the germline V gene. The CDR3 is made up of 14 amino acids. This chain's CDR3 is CASSLVAAYNEQFF. Here the CDR3 DNA reads TGTGCCAGCAGCTTAGTGGCAGCTTACAATGAGCAGTTCTTC.

V gene TRBV9 combines with J gene TRBJ2-3; D gene ambiguous. V was clipped by 2 bases and J by 2 bases, with 12 bases between them. Germline lookup yields CDR1 SGDLS and CDR2 YYNGEE. The CDR3 contains 15 residues. CDR3 residues: CASSVAAGYTDTQYF. The CDR3 DNA reads TGTGCCAGCAGCGTCGCGGCAGGTTACACAGATACGCAGTATTTT.

The chain recombines TRBV10-3 with TRBJ1-2; 8 bases match TRBD1. With 9 bases clipped from V and 6 bases from J, the junction kept 12 bases outside the gene matches. This CDR3 has 14 amino acids. From germline, CDR1 is ENHRY and CDR2 SYGVKD. CDR3 bases: TGTGCCATTTCGACAGGGGCCAAAAGGGATGGCTACACCTTC. It yields the protein CAISTGAKRDGYTF.

The rearrangement uses TRBV11-2 and TRBJ1-1, with TRBD1 as a possible D gene (5 bases). V was clipped by 0 bases and J by 10 bases, with 9 bases between them. Germline V lookup: CDR1 SGHAT, CDR2 FQNNGV. CDR3 size: 12 residues. CDR3: CASSLEGVTAFF. CDR3 in DNA: TGTGCCAGCAGCTTAGAGGGGGTGACAGCTTTCTTT.

The J gene is TRBJ2-7, the V gene TRBV5-1; weak D call: TRBD2 (6 bases). The germline V and J ends were trimmed by 4 bases and 3 bases, with 14 bases remaining between them. Germline-derived CDR1 and CDR2 are SGHRS and YFSETQ. The CDR3 runs 14 residues. The CDR3 region has the DNA TGCGCCAGCAGCCTGGGGGGAGAACTCTACGAGCAGTACTTC. This translates into CASSLGGELYEQYF.

CDR3 protein: CASSLGIRETQYF. DNA of the CDR3: TGTGCCAGCAGCTTAGGCATTAGGGAGACCCAGTACTTC. The chain employs TRBV7-2 and TRBJ2-5; D unclear. The V gene lost 1 base and the J gene lost 5 bases, with 8 bases spanning the gap. The CDR3 extends over 13 amino acids. CDR1 SGHTA and CDR2 FQGNSA come from the germline V gene.

This clone turned up a few times. The chain employs TRBV19 and TRBJ1-5, with no clear D. The CDR3 is made up of 13 amino acids. Germline CDR1 and CDR2: LNHDA and SQIVND (reference sequence). V was clipped by 3 bases and J by 15 bases, with 18 bases between them. CDR3 in amino acids: CASSIKETLSRHF. The CDR3 DNA reads TGTGCCAGTAGTATTAAAGAAACCTTATCTCGGCATTTT.